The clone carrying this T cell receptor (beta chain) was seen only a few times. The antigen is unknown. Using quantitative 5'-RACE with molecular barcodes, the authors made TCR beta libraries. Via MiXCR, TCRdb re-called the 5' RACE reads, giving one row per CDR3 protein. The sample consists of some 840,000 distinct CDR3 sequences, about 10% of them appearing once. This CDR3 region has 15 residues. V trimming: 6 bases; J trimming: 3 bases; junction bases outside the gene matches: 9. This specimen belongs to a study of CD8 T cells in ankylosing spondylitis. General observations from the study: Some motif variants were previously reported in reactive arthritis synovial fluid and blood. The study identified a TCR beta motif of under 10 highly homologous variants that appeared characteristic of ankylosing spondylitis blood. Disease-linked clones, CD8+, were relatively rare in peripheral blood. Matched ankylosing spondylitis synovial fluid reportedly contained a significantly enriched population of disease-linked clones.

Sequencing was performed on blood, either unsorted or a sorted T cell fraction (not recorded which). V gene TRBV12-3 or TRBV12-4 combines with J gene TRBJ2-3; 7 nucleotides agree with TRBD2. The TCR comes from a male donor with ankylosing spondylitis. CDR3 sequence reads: CASSPGLVGTDTQYF. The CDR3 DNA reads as TGTGCCAGCAGCCCAGGACTAGTCGGGACAGATACGCAGTATTTT.